This T cell receptor (beta chain) appears in the sequencing data of a study of OX40 agonist ivuxolimab in advanced cancers. The repertoire was sequenced with immunoSEQ multiplex PCR; TCRdb's copy has only in-frame clones and lacks some. The table records fewer than 80,000 clones, 80% to 90% of them present only once. V lost 4 bases and J 6 bases, leaving 20 bases between the germline ends. CDR3 size: 16 residues. Germline V gives CDR1 KGHSH, CDR2 LQKENI. Sequenced here: CD4+ or CD8+ T cells sorted from blood, sampled in a trial of the OX40 agonist ivuxolimab. The rearrangement joins TRBV18 to TRBJ2-3; D call uncertain. This clonotype originated in an adult with an advanced solid tumor such as melanoma, head and neck, liver or kidney cancer. The CDR3 loop reads CASSRRLLREMDTQYF. The CDR3 DNA is TGTGCCAGCTCACGGCGCCTACTGCGAGAGATGGATACGCAGTATTTT.